The clone carrying this TCR beta chain was seen a handful of times. Its antigen is not identified. Germline CDR1 and CDR2: MDHEN and SYDVKM. V was pared by 1 base and J by 4 bases, with 14 bases between. The CDR3 has 16 residues. Clones were read by immunoSEQ multiplex PCR, and TCRdb kept only the in-frame ones, dropping some. Of 330,000 or so clones listed, around 67% are singletons. The data stem from a study of shared clonotypes between healthy human individuals. Study-wide results and caveats: Sharing across four donors was highest in naive CD4 (around 5%) and lowest in memory CD8 (approximately 0.4%). Non-shared clonotypes had lower generation probabilities than clonotypes shared by all four sorted-subset donors. The diversity represented, both genetic and in exposure history, was limited by few donors. Sampling covered nothing but blood. Tissue TCR repertoires likely differ from those found in blood.

The chain recombines TRBV28 with TRBJ1-5; D may be TRBD1 (5 bases). This clonotype was obtained from a man aged 25 to 40 in good health. The sample comprised memory CD4+ T cells sorted from blood. The subset was: CD45RA-negative fraction. The CDR3 here is CASSLLLGGENQPQHF. The CDR3 region has the DNA TGTGCCAGCAGTTTATTACTGGGAGGGGAGAATCAGCCCCAGCATTTT.